This TCR beta chain stems from a study of T cells after yellow fever vaccination. The TCR cDNA carried a universal primer site and UMIs from 5'RACE template switching. MiXCR, applied by TCRdb to the 5' RACE reads, yields one record per CDR3 protein. This table has 250,000 or so distinct CDR3 sequences, about 3.5% appearing once. As for this clonotype: Its target is not known.

The CDR3 runs to 18 residues. The ends were cut back, 1 base at V and 2 bases at J, with 19 bases in the middle. Germline assignment: CDR1 MGHRA and CDR2 YSYEKL. Findings and caveats of the study: The study found a weaker secondary response that peaked faster, day 5 versus 15. FACS-sorted repertoires might harbor abundant contaminating clonotypes from the bulk population.

The sample in question was PBMCs, obtained 15 days after the yellow fever booster vaccination. The rearrangement joins TRBV4-1 to TRBJ2-3; maybe TRBD1 (5 bases). The TCR originated in a man aged 18 to 29 who received the YFV17D yellow fever vaccine. This CDR3 is CASSQGTVGQGFTDTQYF. The CDR3 nucleotides are TGCGCCAGCAGCCAAGGAACGGTCGGCCAGGGCTTCACAGATACGCAGTATTTT.